Below are 16 T cell receptor beta chains sequenced from a single sample in a study of shared clonotypes between healthy human individuals. The data were produced by immunoSEQ multiplex PCR, yet TCRdb's version contains in-frame clones alone and is incomplete. The table has about 820,000 clones, roughly 92% seen once. Cells designated naive CD8 were CD45RO-negative and were positively selected for CCR7, with terminally differentiated effector memory CD45RA+ cells excluded. The sample comprised naive CD8+ T cells sorted from blood. The receptors were gathered from a man aged 25-45 years in good health.

This chain connects TRBV19 to TRBJ2-7; a possible D gene is TRBD1 (5 bases). The CDR3 is 12 residues long. The V end was cut by 5 bases, the J end by 5 bases, with 10 bases between. From germline, CDR1 is LNHDA and CDR2 SQIVND (reference sequence). This CDR3 is CASSLQGHEQYF. The CDR3, as DNA: TGTGCCAGTAGTCTGCAGGGCCACGAGCAGTACTTC.

The chain recombines TRBV29-1 with TRBJ2-1; the D is unclear. CDR1 SQVTM and CDR2 ANQGSEA come from the germline V gene. Trimming stripped 2 bases from V and 8 bases from J, with 22 bases between. CDR3 length equals 16 residues. This CDR3 reads CSVEKARHVDVDEQFF. Here the CDR3 DNA reads TGCAGCGTTGAAAAGGCGCGGCATGTGGACGTAGATGAGCAGTTCTTC.

A single count supports this clone. V usage is TRBV4-1 and J usage is TRBJ2-1; 13 bases fit TRBD2. CDR3 length equals 16 residues. Looked up from germline, CDR1 is MGHRA and CDR2 is YSYEKL. V dropped 1 base and J dropped 10; count of bases not matched to a gene: 7. The CDR3 region has the DNA TGCGCCAGCAGCCAAGTCGGAACTAGCGGGAGGGCCGAGCAGTTCTTC. This translates into CASSQVGTSGRAEQFF.

Concerning this clone itself: This specimen includes other DNA sequences encoding the same CDR3. The V call is TRBV6-6, the J call TRBJ2-1; D gene uncertain. Trimming removed 7 bases from V and 7 bases from J, with 8 bases in between. Per germline, CDR1 MNHNY and CDR2 SVGAGI (reference sequence). This CDR3 comprises 11 residues. The CDR3 is CASIRGNEQFF. Here the CDR3 DNA reads TGTGCCAGCATCCGTGGGAATGAGCAGTTCTTC.

The gene calls are TRBV7-3 and TRBJ2-3, with TRBD2 matching over 10 bases. Germline V lookup: CDR1 SGHTA, CDR2 FQGTGA. V shed 5 bases, J shed 4 bases, and the junction held 3 bases outside the gene matches. CDR3 size: 14 residues. The CDR3 DNA is TGTGCCAGCAGCCCTGGGACTAGCGCAGATACGCAGTATTTT. Amino acids: CASSPGTSADTQYF.

The chain recombines TRBV4-1 with TRBJ2-1; D remains unclear. V was clipped by 0 bases and J by 8 bases, with 2 bases between them. The CDR3 runs to 11 residues. Germline lookup yields CDR1 MGHRA and CDR2 YSYEKL. CDR3 residues: CASSQEDEQFF. CDR3 nucleotide sequence: TGCGCCAGCAGCCAAGAGGATGAGCAGTTCTTC.

The genes are TRBV11-3 and TRBJ2-7; tentative D call: TRBD1 (5 bases). The CDR3 totals 17 residues. Germline CDR1 reads SGHNT; CDR2 reads YENEEA. V lost 1 base, J lost 2 bases, and 18 bases lay in between. CDR3 protein: CASSLGIIQDSTYEQYF. Here the CDR3 DNA reads TGTGCCAGCAGCTTAGGAATAATACAGGATTCTACCTACGAGCAGTACTTC. The complete variable domain, with remaining parts taken from reference TRBV11-3 and TRBJ2-7, reads EAGVVQSPRYKIIEKKQPVAFWCNPISGHNTLYWYLQNLGQGPELLIRYENEEAVDDSQLPKDRFSAERLKGVDSTLKIQPAELGDSAVYLCASSLGIIQDSTYEQYFGPGTRLTVT.

The V gene is TRBV11-2, the J gene TRBJ2-7, with D possibly being TRBD1 (6 bases). Germline-derived CDR1 and CDR2 are SGHAT and FQNNGV. The CDR3 contains 15 residues. V was pared by 1 base and J by 6 bases, with 16 bases between. CDR3 coding DNA: TGTGCCAGCAGCTTAGGGTTAGGGGGAACCCGCGAGCAGTACTTC. Its translation: CASSLGLGGTREQYF.

The J gene is TRBJ1-2, the V gene TRBV7-9; no definite D call. The ends were cut back, 4 bases at V and 2 bases at J, with 11 bases in the middle. CDR3 length: 14 residues. CDR1 is SEHNR and CDR2 is FQNEAQ in the germline V gene (reference sequence). CDR3 DNA sequence: TGTGCCAGCAGCTCCTCCGGGCGCAACTATGGCTACACCTTC. Its translation: CASSSSGRNYGYTF.

The rearrangement uses TRBV9 and TRBJ2-1; 7 bases are shared with TRBD2. CDR3 length: 16 residues. Germline CDR1 and CDR2: SGDLS and YYNGEE. J gave up 2 bases and V 4 bases, and 9 bases lay outside the gene matches. CDR3 nucleotide sequence: TGTGCCAGCAGCCCCGAAGGGAGGGTTACCTACAATGAGCAGTTCTTC. It encodes CASSPEGRVTYNEQFF. The variable domain in full, completed from reference TRBV9 and TRBJ2-1, reads DSGVTQTPKHLITATGQRVTLRCSPRSGDLSVYWYQQSLDQGLQFLIQYYNGEERAKGNILERFSAQQFPDLHSELNLSSLELGDSALYFCASSPEGRVTYNEQFFGPGTRLTVL.

The CDR3 DNA reads as TGCGCCAGCAGCCAACCTAGCGGAGATACGCAGTATTTT. Its protein is CASSQPSGDTQYF. The rearrangement uses TRBV4-1 and TRBJ2-3; 7 bases fit TRBD2. Trimming took 2 bases from V and 5 from J; bases not matched to a gene: 1. The CDR3 is 13 residues long. From germline, CDR1 is MGHRA and CDR2 YSYEKL.

The genes are TRBV7-8 and TRBJ2-1, with 9 bases matching TRBD2. The germline CDR1 and CDR2 sequences are SGHVS and FQNEAQ. CDR3 size: 14 residues. J lost 5 bases, V lost 5 bases, and 4 bases had no gene match. The CDR3 sequence is CASSGGLAHNEQFF. CDR3 sequence (DNA): TGTGCCAGCAGCGGGGGACTAGCCCACAATGAGCAGTTCTTC.

The V call is TRBV10-3, the J call TRBJ2-7, with 9 bases identical to TRBD2. V was clipped by 7 bases and J by 3 bases; unmatched bases: 13. The CDR3 has 16 residues. The germline CDR1 and CDR2 sequences are ENHRY and SYGVKD. The CDR3 sequence is CAITRDAGGPFYEQYF. CDR3 nucleotides: TGTGCCATCACCCGGGACGCGGGAGGGCCATTCTACGAGCAGTACTTC.

This clone showed up just once. The chain uses TRBV7-9 and TRBJ2-5, with TRBD2 as a possible D gene (6 bases). The CDR3 is made up of 16 amino acids. Trimming shortened V by 1 base and J by 1 base, and 13 bases separated the two germline ends. Germline V gene data show CDR1 as SEHNR and CDR2 as FQNEAQ (reference sequence). CDR3 amino acids: CASSLVGLAPQETQYF. CDR3 coding DNA: TGTGCCAGCAGCTTAGTGGGCCTAGCGCCCCAAGAGACCCAGTACTTC.

This rearrangement joins TRBV7-9 to TRBJ2-3; D gene ambiguous. The CDR3 covers 12 residues. Per germline, CDR1 SEHNR and CDR2 FQNEAQ (reference sequence). V dropped 8 bases and J dropped 4 bases, with 10 bases sitting between them. This chain's CDR3 is CASRLVPDTQYF. For the CDR3, the DNA is TGTGCCAGCCGTCTGGTCCCAGATACGCAGTATTTT.

This chain joins TRBV7-9 and TRBJ2-5; TRBD2 agrees at 9 bases. V trimming: 5 bases; J trimming: 0 bases; junction bases outside the gene matches: 10. The germline gives CDR1 SEHNR, CDR2 FQNEAQ (reference sequence). The CDR3 spans 17 residues. Here the CDR3 reads CASSPTWASGDQETQYF. CDR3 coding DNA: TGTGCCAGCAGCCCCACGTGGGCTAGCGGGGACCAAGAGACCCAGTACTTC. The variable domain in full, completed from reference TRBV7-9 and TRBJ2-5, reads DTGVSQNPRHKITKRGQNVTFRCDPISEHNRLYWYRQTLGQGPEFLTYFQNEAQLEKSRLLSDRFSAERPKGSFSTLEIQRTEQGDSAMYLCASSPTWASGDQETQYFGPGTRLLVL.